Listed here are 25 T cell receptor beta chains from one sample, sequenced in a study of siplizumab effects on memory and regulatory T cells. The assay was immunoSEQ multiplex PCR, and TCRdb's table has in-frame clones only and misses some. Here the sample spans 85,000 to 130,000 clones, approximately 92% being singletons. The sample was CD4+ T cells sorted from blood. These receptors were obtained from a human donor in good health. Some clones in this sample may be carry-over from other donors' samples.

The chain uses TRBV29-1 and TRBJ2-5, with 9 bases lining up with TRBD1. V trimming: 6 bases; J trimming: 5 bases; junction bases outside the gene matches: 10. Germline CDR1 and CDR2: SQVTM and ANQGSEA. CDR3 length equals 14 residues. CDR3 protein: CSVRTTGGGETQYF. In nucleotides, the CDR3 is TGCAGCGTACGGACGACAGGGGGTGGGGAGACCCAGTACTTC.

This sequence joins TRBV5-4 and TRBJ2-3; the D is unclear. This CDR3 is built from 14 residues. Trimming shortened V by 0 bases and J by 0 bases, and 5 bases separated the two germline ends. Looked up from germline, CDR1 is SGHNT and CDR2 is YYREEE (reference sequence). The CDR3 loop is CASSLDGSTDTQYF. As DNA, the CDR3 is TGTGCCAGCAGCTTGGACGGTAGCACAGATACGCAGTATTTT.

This clone was counted only a few times. The CDR3 nucleotides read TGTGCCAGCACCCGGACAGGGTTCCACGAGCAGTACTTC. Amino acid sequence: CASTRTGFHEQYF. The chain employs TRBV28 and TRBJ2-7; 8 bases are a match to TRBD1. Per germline, CDR1 MDHEN and CDR2 SYDVKM. The CDR3 totals 13 residues. The trim removed 7 bases at V and 5 bases at J, leaving 7 bases unmatched.

The chain links TRBV5-1 to TRBJ2-5; 7 nucleotides agree with TRBD1. V lost 2 bases and J lost 2; bases outside the gene matches: 3. The CDR3 covers 14 residues. CDR1 is SGHRS and CDR2 is YFSETQ in the germline V gene. The CDR3 loop is CASSLGTAQETQYF. The CDR3 DNA reads TGCGCCAGCAGCTTAGGGACAGCACAAGAGACCCAGTACTTC.

The chain is built from TRBV5-4 and TRBJ2-3; possible D gene TRBD2, 5 bases. CDR3 length: 14 residues. V lost 0 bases, J lost 0 bases, and 5 bases lay in between. Germline CDR1 reads SGHNT; CDR2 reads YYREEE (reference sequence). The CDR3 DNA reads TGTGCCAGCAGCTTGGCGGGGAGCACAGATACGCAGTATTTT. Encoded protein: CASSLAGSTDTQYF.

This clone was seen only once. The CDR3 nucleotides are TGTGCCAGCAGTGACTCCAGGGGACAAGGGGAGCCCCAGCATTTT. Amino acids: CASSDSRGQGEPQHF. This chain joins TRBV2 and TRBJ1-5; tentatively, D is TRBD1 (6 bases). From germline, CDR1 is SNHLY and CDR2 FYNNEI. Trimming cost V 3 bases and J 8 bases, with 17 bases left between them. This CDR3 spans 15 amino acids. The full variable domain, its missing parts supplied by reference TRBV2 and TRBJ1-5, is EPEVTQTPSHQVTQMGQEVILRCVPISNHLYFYWYRQILGQKVEFLVSFYNNEISEKSEIFDDQFSVERPDGSNFTLKIRSTKLEDSAMYFCASSDSRGQGEPQHFGDGTRLSIL.

The chain links TRBV18 to TRBJ2-1, with TRBD1 as a possible D gene (6 bases). V was shortened by 2 bases and J by 6 bases, with 20 bases between the two germline ends. The CDR3 contains 17 residues. Per the germline V gene, CDR1 is KGHSH and CDR2 is LQKENI. CDR3 sequence reads: CASSPNLLGQSFNEQFF. CDR3 nucleotides: TGTGCCAGCTCACCAAATTTGCTAGGACAGTCGTTCAATGAGCAGTTCTTC.

Notes on this clone: Compared with germline, one end of the junction differs, possibly owing to a read error. The rearrangement links TRBV7-7 to TRBJ2-1, with D possibly being TRBD1 (5 bases). The CDR3 totals 15 residues. Germline values: CDR1 SSHAT, CDR2 FNYEAQ (reference sequence). The CDR3 DNA reads TGTGCTAGCAGCATCACAGGCGCTGCCTACAATGAGCAGTTCTTC. As protein: CASSITGAAYNEQFF.

The chain is built from TRBV27 and TRBJ2-2; D is unclear. CDR1 and CDR2 (germline): MNHEY, SMNVEV (reference sequence). V dropped 2 bases and J dropped 5 bases, with 9 bases sitting between them. This CDR3 has 14 amino acids. The DNA of the CDR3 is TGTGCCAGCAGTTTAGAGTTGGGGACCGGGGAGCTGTTTTTT. It is translated as CASSLELGTGELFF.

The CDR3 loop is CASSLGLRVEQYF. CDR3 coding DNA: TGTGCCAGCTCGTTGGGCCTTAGGGTCGAGCAGTACTTC. V gene TRBV5-4 combines with J gene TRBJ2-7; D is undetermined. The CDR3 spans 13 residues. V gave up 7 bases and J gave up 6 bases, with 17 bases separating them. Germline CDR1 SGHNT, CDR2 YYREEE (reference sequence).

This clone was observed once. The V and J genes are TRBV11-3 and TRBJ2-2; TRBD2 agrees at 9 bases. Germline CDR1 reads SGHNT; CDR2 reads YENEEA. V was clipped by 5 bases and J by 6 bases; unmatched bases: 7. The CDR3 runs 15 residues. CDR3 region: CASSPSSGEAGELFF. CDR3 sequence (DNA): TGTGCCAGCAGCCCCTCTAGCGGGGAGGCCGGGGAGCTGTTTTTT.

The chain couples TRBV5-1 to TRBJ1-3, with D unclear. Trimming took 0 bases from V and 4 from J, leaving 11 bases between them. This CDR3 contains 15 residues. Germline lookup yields CDR1 SGHRS and CDR2 YFSETQ. For the CDR3, the DNA is TGCGCCAGCAGCTTGGACCAGGCGGCAGGAAACACCATATATTTT. This translates into CASSLDQAAGNTIYF.

The chain couples TRBV10-3 to TRBJ1-5, with 8 nucleotides matching TRBD1. CDR3 length: 15 amino acids. Germline V lookup: CDR1 ENHRY, CDR2 SYGVKD. The J segment lost 0 bases and the V segment lost 10 bases, leaving 8 bases of the junction unmatched. CDR3 protein: CATSGTGYSNQPQHF. DNA for the CDR3: TGTGCCACTTCCGGGACAGGCTATAGCAATCAGCCCCAGCATTTT.

The chain joins TRBV7-9 to TRBJ1-1; perhaps TRBD1 as D (5 bases). V gave up 5 bases and J gave up 1 base, with 17 bases separating them. The CDR3 extends over 16 amino acids. Germline values: CDR1 SEHNR, CDR2 FQNEAQ (reference sequence). The CDR3: CASSLRGGGKNTEAFF. The CDR3, as DNA: TGTGCCAGCAGCCTCCGCGGGGGGGGAAAGAACACTGAAGCTTTCTTT.

The rearrangement joins TRBV10-2 to TRBJ2-7; D remains ambiguous. CDR1 WSHSY and CDR2 SAAADI come from the germline V gene. This CDR3 comprises 14 residues. V dropped 6 bases and J dropped 4 bases, with 16 bases sitting between them. CDR3 sequence reads: CASSRGDIRYEQYF. The CDR3 bases are TGCGCCAGCAGCAGAGGAGACATACGTTACGAGCAGTACTTC.

The chain uses TRBV9 and TRBJ2-1, with 12 bases matching TRBD2. Germline-derived CDR1 and CDR2 are SGDLS and YYNGEE. This CDR3 is built from 16 residues. V lost 4 bases, J lost 4 bases, and 6 bases stayed unmatched. The CDR3 sequence is CASSPLTSGRYNEQFF. The CDR3 region has the DNA TGTGCCAGCAGCCCATTAACTAGCGGGAGGTACAATGAGCAGTTCTTC.

The V gene is TRBV27, the J gene TRBJ2-5, with a possible D match to TRBD2 (6 bases). Germline CDR1 is MNHEY and CDR2 is SMNVEV (reference sequence). This CDR3 is built from 13 residues. Trimming took 5 bases from V and 2 from J, leaving 9 bases between them. The CDR3, as DNA: TGTGCCAGCAGTCGACTAGATCAAGAGACCCAGTACTTC. Translated, it gives CASSRLDQETQYF.

The genes are TRBV6-5 and TRBJ1-2; D not resolved. Germline CDR1 is MNHEY and CDR2 is SVGAGI. Trimming took 2 bases from V and 1 from J, leaving 5 bases between them. There are 13 residues in the CDR3. The CDR3 DNA reads as TGTGCCAGCAGTTACAACAGTAACTATGGCTACACCTTC. Its protein product is CASSYNSNYGYTF.

This chain joins TRBV5-4 and TRBJ1-5, with unresolved D. Germline V gene lookup returns CDR1 SGHNT and CDR2 YYREEE (reference sequence). The CDR3 spans 13 residues. Trimming removed 3 bases from V and 10 bases from J, with 14 bases in between. The CDR3 sequence is CASSWVPGEPQHF. Written as DNA, the CDR3 is TGTGCCAGCAGCTGGGTGCCCGGAGAACCCCAGCATTTT.

This rearrangement joins TRBV14 to TRBJ2-7; D remains unclear. Germline values: CDR1 SGHDN, CDR2 FVKESK. V gave up 2 bases and J gave up 5 bases, with 7 bases separating them. This CDR3 has 12 amino acids. The CDR3 is CASSQSGNEQYF. CDR3 DNA: TGTGCCAGCAGCCAATCTGGGAACGAGCAGTACTTC. The full variable domain, rest sourced from reference TRBV14 and TRBJ2-7, is EAGVTQFPSHSVIEKGQTVTLRCDPISGHDNLYWYRRVMGKEIKFLLHFVKESKQDESGMPNNRFLAERTGGTYSTLKVQPAELEDSGVYFCASSQSGNEQYFGPGTRLTVT.

The V and J genes are TRBV27 and TRBJ2-2, with 7 nucleotides matching TRBD1. Per germline, CDR1 MNHEY and CDR2 SMNVEV (reference sequence). This CDR3 is 15 amino acids long. The V and J ends lost 8 bases and 6 bases, in that order; junction bases with no gene match: 12. The CDR3 DNA reads as TGTGCCAGCCAACAGACAGGGACGGTGCCCGGGGAGCTGTTTTTT. It specifies CASQQTGTVPGELFF.

The sample holds one count of this clone. The chain has TRBV29-1 and TRBJ1-1; tentative D call: TRBD1 (5 bases). The CDR3 extends over 14 amino acids. Per germline, CDR1 SQVTM and CDR2 ANQGSEA. Trimming shortened V by 0 bases and J by 2 bases, and 10 bases separated the two germline ends. CDR3 sequence (DNA): TGCAGCGTTGAAGATCCGGGGGTTAACACTGAAGCTTTCTTT. Translation gives CSVEDPGVNTEAFF.

This chain joins TRBV15 and TRBJ2-7; 12 bases match TRBD2. Germline CDR1 LNHNV, CDR2 YYDKDF (reference sequence). The CDR3 runs to 15 residues. Trimming cost V 1 base and J 4 bases; bases outside gene matches: 2. CDR3 sequence: CATSRGGTSGYEQYF. The DNA of the CDR3 is TGTGCCACCAGCAGAGGCGGGACTAGCGGGTACGAGCAGTACTTC.

The chain joins TRBV6-5 to TRBJ2-7; D gene uncertain. The CDR3 extends over 14 amino acids. Trimming removed 6 bases at V and 7 bases at J, with 19 bases between. Germline loops: CDR1 MNHEY, CDR2 SVGAGI. In DNA, the CDR3 is TGTGCCAGCAGCCCCCCTTTGGCAGGTCGAGAGCAGTACTTC. This translates into CASSPPLAGREQYF.

With respect to this clone: Other nucleotide sequences from this sample produce the same CDR3. The chain joins TRBV5-1 to TRBJ2-1, with 8 positions matching TRBD1. This CDR3 contains 15 residues. Trimming cost V 1 base and J 4 bases; bases outside gene matches: 4. Germline loops: CDR1 SGHRS, CDR2 YFSETQ. Here the CDR3 DNA reads TGCGCCAGCAGCTTGACAGGACAGGGATACAATGAGCAGTTCTTC. This translates into CASSLTGQGYNEQFF.